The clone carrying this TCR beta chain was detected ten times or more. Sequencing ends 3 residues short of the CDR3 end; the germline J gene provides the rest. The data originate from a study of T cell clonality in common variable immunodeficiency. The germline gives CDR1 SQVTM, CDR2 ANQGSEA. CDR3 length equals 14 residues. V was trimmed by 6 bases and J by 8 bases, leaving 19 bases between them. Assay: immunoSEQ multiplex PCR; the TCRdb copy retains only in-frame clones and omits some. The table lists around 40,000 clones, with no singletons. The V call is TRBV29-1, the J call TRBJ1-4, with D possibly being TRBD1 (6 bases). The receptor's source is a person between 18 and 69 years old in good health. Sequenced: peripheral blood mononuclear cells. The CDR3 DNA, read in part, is TGCAGCGTAGCCAGAACAGGGAGGGACGAAAAA. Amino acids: CSVARTGRDEK. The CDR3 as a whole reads CSVARTGRDEKLFF. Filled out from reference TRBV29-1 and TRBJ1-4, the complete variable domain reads SAVISQKPSRDICQRGTSLTIQCQVDSQVTMMFWYRQQPGQSLTLIATANQGSEATYESGFVIDKFPISRPNLTFSTLTVSNMSPEDSSIYLCSVARTGRDEKLFFGSGTQLSVL.